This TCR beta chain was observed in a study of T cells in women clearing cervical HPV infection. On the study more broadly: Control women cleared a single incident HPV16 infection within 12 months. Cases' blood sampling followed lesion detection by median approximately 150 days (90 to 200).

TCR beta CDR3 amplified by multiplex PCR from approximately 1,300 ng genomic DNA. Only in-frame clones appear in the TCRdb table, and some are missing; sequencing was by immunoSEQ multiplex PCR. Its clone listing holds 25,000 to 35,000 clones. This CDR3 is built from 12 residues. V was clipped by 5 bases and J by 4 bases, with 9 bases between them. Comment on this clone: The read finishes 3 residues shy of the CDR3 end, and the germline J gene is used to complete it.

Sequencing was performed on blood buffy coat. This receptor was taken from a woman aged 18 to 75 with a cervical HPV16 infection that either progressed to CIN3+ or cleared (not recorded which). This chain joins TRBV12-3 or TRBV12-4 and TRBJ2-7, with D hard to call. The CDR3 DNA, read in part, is TGTGCCAGCAGTATAACAGTGTACGAG. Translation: CASSITVYE. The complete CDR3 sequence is CASSITVYEQYF.